This T cell receptor (beta chain) was documented in a study of hypomethylating agent response in myelodysplastic syndrome. The wider study: A diploid cytogenetic profile was most common; mean age roughly 68 +/- 5.8 years. Responders were six or seven patients with complete response or hematologic improvement; a few were non-responders. Study outcomes and limitations: After treatment, novel clonotypes emerged more in responders, contracted ones more in non-responders.

TCRdb's copy holds only in-frame clones and misses some; the assay was immunoSEQ multiplex PCR. The table lists under 5,500 clones, about nine tenths of them singletons. Germline-derived CDR1 and CDR2 are MDHEN and SYDVKM. CDR3 length equals 12 residues. V was trimmed by 4 bases and J by 8 bases, leaving 9 bases between them. As for this clone: Its target is unknown.

No T-cell subset sorting was done; bone marrow was analyzed in bulk. The receptor's source is a human donor with myelodysplastic syndrome. The rearrangement joins TRBV28 to TRBJ2-1; D ambiguous. The sample here was bone marrow, taken before or after starting hypomethylating agent treatment for myelodysplastic syndrome (not recorded which). Written as DNA, the CDR3 is TGTGCCAGCAGTTCTTTTTGGGATGAGCAGTTCTTC. It translates to CASSSFWDEQFF.